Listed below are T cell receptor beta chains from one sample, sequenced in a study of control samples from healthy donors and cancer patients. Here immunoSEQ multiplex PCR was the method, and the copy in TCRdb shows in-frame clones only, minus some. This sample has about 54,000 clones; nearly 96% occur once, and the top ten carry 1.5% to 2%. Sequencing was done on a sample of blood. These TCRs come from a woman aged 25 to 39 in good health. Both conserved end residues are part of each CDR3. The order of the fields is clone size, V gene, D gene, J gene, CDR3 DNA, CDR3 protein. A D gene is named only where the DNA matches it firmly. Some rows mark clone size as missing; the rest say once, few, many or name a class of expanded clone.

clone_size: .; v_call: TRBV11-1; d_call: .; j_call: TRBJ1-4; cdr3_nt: TGTGCCAGCACCGCGGGAGGGGCCAGTAATGAAAAACTGTTTTTT; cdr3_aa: CASTAGGASNEKLFF
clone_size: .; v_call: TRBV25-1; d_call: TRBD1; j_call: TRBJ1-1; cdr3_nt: TGTGCCAGCAGTGAGTGGACAGGGGAGAACACTGAAGCTTTCTTT; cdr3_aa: CASSEWTGENTEAFF
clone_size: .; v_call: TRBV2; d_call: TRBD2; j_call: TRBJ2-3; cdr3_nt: TGTGCCAGCAGGTGGACTAGCGGAAGCACAGATACGCAGTATTTT; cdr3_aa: CASRWTSGSTDTQYF
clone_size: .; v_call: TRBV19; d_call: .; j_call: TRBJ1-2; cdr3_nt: TGTGCCAGTAGTCCGGGGGACTATGGCTACACCTTC; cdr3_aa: CASSPGDYGYTF
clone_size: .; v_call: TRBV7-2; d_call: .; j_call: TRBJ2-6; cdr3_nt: TGTGCCAGCAGCTCAACAGGGTCTGCTGGGGCCAACGTCCTGACTTTC; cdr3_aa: CASSSTGSAGANVLTF
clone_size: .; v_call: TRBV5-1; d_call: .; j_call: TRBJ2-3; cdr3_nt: TGCGCCAGCAGCTTCCAAGCGGGTAACACAGATACGCAGTATTTT; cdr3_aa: CASSFQAGNTDTQYF
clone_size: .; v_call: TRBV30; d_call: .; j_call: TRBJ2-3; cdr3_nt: TGTGCCTGGTCCGAGTTGGCATATAGCACAGATACGCAGTATTTT; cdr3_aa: CAWSELAYSTDTQYF
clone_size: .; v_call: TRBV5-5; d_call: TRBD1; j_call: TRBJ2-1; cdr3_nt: TGTGCCAGCAGCCCTGGGACAGGGGTCGAGCAGTTCTTC; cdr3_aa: CASSPGTGVEQFF
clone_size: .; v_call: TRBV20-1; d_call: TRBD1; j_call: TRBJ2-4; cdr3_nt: TGCAGTGCTAGTGACAGGGGAGTCGAAAACATTCAGTACTTC; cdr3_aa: CSASDRGVENIQYF
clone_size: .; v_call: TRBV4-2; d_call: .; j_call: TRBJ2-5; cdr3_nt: TGTGCCAGCAGCCAAGAGGGGGAGACCCAGTACTTC; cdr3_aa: CASSQEGETQYF
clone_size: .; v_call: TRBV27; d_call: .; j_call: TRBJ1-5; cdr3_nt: TGTGCCAGCAGTTCCTTAGGGGTGGATCAGCCCCAGCATTTT; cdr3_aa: CASSSLGVDQPQHF
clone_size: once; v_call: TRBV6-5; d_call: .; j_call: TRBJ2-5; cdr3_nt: TGTGCCAGCAGTTCGTCTAGGCCAGGGGGGAGAGAGACCCAGTACTTC; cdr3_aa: CASSSSRPGGRETQYF
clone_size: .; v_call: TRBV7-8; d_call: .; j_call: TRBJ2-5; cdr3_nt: TGTGCCAGCAGCTTAGTGGCAGGGTTCGGGGAGACCCAGTACTTC; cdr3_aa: CASSLVAGFGETQYF
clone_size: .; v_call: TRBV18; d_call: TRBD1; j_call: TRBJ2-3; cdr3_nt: TGTGCCAGCTCACCAGCTCGGACAGGGGCAGATACGCAGTATTTT; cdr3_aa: CASSPARTGADTQYF
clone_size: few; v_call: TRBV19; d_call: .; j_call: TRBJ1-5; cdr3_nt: TGTGCCAGTAGTAACGGGGTAGGCAATCAGCCCCAGCATTTT; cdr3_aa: CASSNGVGNQPQHF
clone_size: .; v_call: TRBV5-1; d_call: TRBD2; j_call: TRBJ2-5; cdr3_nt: TGCGCCAGCAATAGACTAGCGAAAGGAAAAGAGACCCAGTACTTC; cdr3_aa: CASNRLAKGKETQYF
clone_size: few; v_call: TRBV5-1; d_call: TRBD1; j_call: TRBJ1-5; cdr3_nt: TGCGCCAGCAGCCCAGGGGACAGGGTATATCAGCCCCAGCATTTT; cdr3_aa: CASSPGDRVYQPQHF
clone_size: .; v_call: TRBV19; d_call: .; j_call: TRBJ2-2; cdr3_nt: TGTGCCAGTAACGCCAACAGGGGCGCGGGGCCCGGGGAGCTGTTTTTT; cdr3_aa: CASNANRGAGPGELFF
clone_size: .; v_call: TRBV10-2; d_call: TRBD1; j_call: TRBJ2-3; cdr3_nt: TGCGCCAGCAGTTCGGGACAGGGTGGAGATACGCAGTATTTT; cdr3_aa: CASSSGQGGDTQYF
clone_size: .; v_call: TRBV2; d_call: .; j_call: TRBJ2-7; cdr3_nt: TGTGCCAGCAGGGGGAAACCCCACTACGAGCAGTACTTC; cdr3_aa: CASRGKPHYEQYF
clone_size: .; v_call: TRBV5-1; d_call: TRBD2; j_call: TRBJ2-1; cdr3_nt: TGCGCCAGCAGCTTGTTCCTAGCGGGACCCGATGAGCAGTTCTTC; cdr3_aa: CASSLFLAGPDEQFF
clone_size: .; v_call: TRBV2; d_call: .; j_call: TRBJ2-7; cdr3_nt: TGTGCCGGCAGTGCGGACCAATCCTACGAGCAGTACTTC; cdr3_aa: CAGSADQSYEQYF